Shown below are 18 T cell receptor beta chains from a single sample sequenced in a study of identical twins. TCRdb independently ran MiXCR on the 5' RACE reads; one entry per CDR3 protein. The sample holds about 240,000 distinct CDR3 sequences, roughly 13% seen once. This same sample was also part of a study on yellow fever vaccine responses in identical twins.

Source material: memory (CD45RO+) T cells sorted from blood. All receptors come from a woman aged 18-29 years in good health.

This clonotype came up a few times. The chain uses TRBV27 and TRBJ2-2; no reliable D call. CDR1 MNHEY and CDR2 SMNVEV come from the germline V gene (reference sequence). This CDR3 region has 14 residues. V dropped 3 bases and J dropped 3 bases, with 8 bases sitting between them. CDR3 in DNA: TGTGCCAGCAGTTTTAGGTGGGACACCGGGGAGCTGTTTTTT. This codes for CASSFRWDTGELFF.

This clonotype was seen only a few times. The J gene is TRBJ2-3, the V gene TRBV7-8; 10 nucleotides match TRBD2. The trim removed 2 bases at V and 0 bases at J, leaving 8 bases unmatched. This CDR3 contains 18 residues. Germline CDR1 is SGHVS and CDR2 is FQNEAQ. The CDR3 reads CASSLIASGGTSTDTQYF. For the CDR3, the DNA is TGTGCCAGCAGCTTAATCGCTAGCGGGGGTACTAGCACAGATACGCAGTATTTT. The variable domain in full, with the rest retrieved from reference TRBV7-8 and TRBJ2-3, is GAGVSQSPRYKVAKRGQDVALRCDPISGHVSLFWYQQALGQGPEFLTYFQNEAQLDKSGLPSDRFFAERPEGSVSTLKIQRTQQEDSAVYLCASSLIASGGTSTDTQYFGPGTRLTVL.

At least ten counts were recorded for this clonotype. The chain links TRBV7-9 to TRBJ1-1; the match to TRBD1 covers 8 bases. CDR3 size: 14 residues. J gave up 1 base and V 5 bases, and 3 bases lay outside the gene matches. Germline V lookup: CDR1 SEHNR, CDR2 FQNEAQ (reference sequence). The DNA for the CDR3 is TGTGCCAGCAGCGGCCAGGGGGCGAACACTGAAGCTTTCTTT. Encoded protein: CASSGQGANTEAFF. Full variable domain (rest looked up from reference TRBV7-9 and TRBJ1-1): DTGVSQNPRHKITKRGQNVTFRCDPISEHNRLYWYRQTLGQGPEFLTYFQNEAQLEKSRLLSDRFSAERPKGSFSTLEIQRTEQGDSAMYLCASSGQGANTEAFFGQGTRLTVV.

The chain couples TRBV20-1 to TRBJ2-4; tentatively, D is TRBD2 (7 bases). There are 16 residues in the CDR3. Trimming shortened V by 0 bases and J by 8 bases, and 20 bases separated the two germline ends. CDR1 is DFQATT, CDR2 SNEGSKA, per germline (reference sequence). CDR3 in amino acids: CSARDGGGAVLDIQYF. CDR3 bases: TGCAGTGCTAGAGATGGGGGGGGCGCGGTTTTAGACATTCAGTACTTC.

This clonotype has only a few counts. V is TRBV11-2 and J is TRBJ1-2; TRBD1 is a possible D gene (5 bases). The CDR3 totals 14 residues. The germline gives CDR1 SGHAT, CDR2 FQNNGV. Trimming took off 5 bases at V and 6 bases at J, with 16 bases between the two ends. CDR3 loop: CASSLGTVLDGYTF. CDR3 sequence (DNA): TGTGCCAGCAGCCTCGGGACCGTCTTAGATGGCTACACCTTC.

This clonotype was seen more than once but under ten times. The chain links TRBV4-1 to TRBJ1-2, with D possibly matching TRBD1 (5 bases). V lost 2 bases to trimming and J lost 1 base, with 11 bases between them. This CDR3 is 15 amino acids long. The V gene's germline CDR1 is MGHRA and CDR2 YSYEKL. CDR3 in DNA: TGCGCCAGCAGCCAACGGCAGGGAGATAACTATGGCTACACCTTC. This codes for CASSQRQGDNYGYTF.

This clonotype was found a few times. The rearrangement links TRBV7-8 to TRBJ1-4; possible D gene TRBD1, 5 bases. The CDR3 covers 16 residues. Looked up from germline, CDR1 is SGHVS and CDR2 is FQNEAQ. V was pared by 3 bases and J by 5 bases, with 16 bases between. The CDR3 DNA reads TGTGCCAGCAGCTTGGACACTTTGTACCGAAATGAAAAACTGTTTTTT. Its protein is CASSLDTLYRNEKLFF.

This clonotype was seen repeatedly, ten times or more. The CDR3: CASSYDGVTEAFF. Here the CDR3 DNA reads TGTGCCAGCAGTTACGACGGGGTGACTGAAGCTTTCTTT. This chain joins TRBV6-5 and TRBJ1-1; D ambiguous. V lost 2 bases, J lost 5 bases, and 9 bases lay in between. Germline values: CDR1 MNHEY, CDR2 SVGAGI. This CDR3 is 13 amino acids long.

This clonotype turned up a few times. The V call is TRBV13, the J call TRBJ2-1; 8 bases fit TRBD2. V gave up 4 bases and J gave up 0 bases; unmatched junction bases: 14. Germline V lookup: CDR1 PRHDT, CDR2 FYEKMQ (reference sequence). This CDR3 has 19 amino acids. The CDR3 region has the DNA TGTGCCAGCAGCTACCGAACCCCCGGGGGGGCGGTCTCCTACAATGAGCAGTTCTTC. Translated: CASSYRTPGGAVSYNEQFF. The entire variable domain, with the rest obtained from reference TRBV13 and TRBJ2-1, is as follows: AAGVIQSPRHLIKEKRETATLKCYPIPRHDTVYWYQQGPGQDPQFLISFYEKMQSDKGSIPDRFSAQQFSDYHSELNMSSLELGDSALYFCASSYRTPGGAVSYNEQFFGPGTRLTVL.

This chain uses TRBV5-1 with TRBJ2-1, with TRBD1 identical over 9 bases. Looked up from germline, CDR1 is SGHRS and CDR2 is YFSETQ. V shed 4 bases and J 8 bases; nucleotides not matched to a gene: 10. The CDR3 is made up of 15 amino acids. CDR3 sequence (DNA): TGCGCCAGCAGCCAGGGACAGGGTAATATCGATGAGCAGTTCTTC. The encoded protein is CASSQGQGNIDEQFF.

This clonotype was seen only a few times. In nucleotides, the CDR3 is TGCAGTGCTAGAGATCGGGAAGGGGCAGGGATCACCGGGGAGCTGTTTTTT. Protein product: CSARDREGAGITGELFF. V and J are TRBV20-1 and TRBJ2-2; D tentatively fits TRBD1 or TRBD2 (5 bases each). Trimming pared 0 bases from V and 4 bases from J, leaving 18 bases between. CDR3 length: 17 residues. Germline V CDR1 and CDR2: DFQATT, SNEGSKA (reference sequence).

V and J are TRBV14 and TRBJ2-1; 10 positions match TRBD1. The CDR3 sequence is 16 residues long. Germline V CDR1 and CDR2: SGHDN, FVKESK. Trimming took 1 base from V and 10 from J; bases not matched to a gene: 10. CDR3 DNA sequence: TGTGCCAGCAGCCAAGTGGGACAGGGGTACATAGACGAGCAGTTCTTC. Protein: CASSQVGQGYIDEQFF.

This clonotype was seen only a few times. V and J are TRBV2 and TRBJ2-1; possibly TRBD2 for D (6 bases). Germline lookup yields CDR1 SNHLY and CDR2 FYNNEI. Between the trimmed V and J ends, which lost 4 bases and 0 bases, there was a span of 13 bases. The CDR3 loop spans 16 amino acids. CDR3 bases: TGTGCCAGCAGTGGGGACTGGGCGGGCTCCTACAATGAGCAGTTCTTC. Translated, it gives CASSGDWAGSYNEQFF. Using reference TRBV2 and TRBJ2-1 for the parts outside the CDR3, the full variable domain is EPEVTQTPSHQVTQMGQEVILRCVPISNHLYFYWYRQILGQKVEFLVSFYNNEISEKSEIFDDQFSVERPDGSNFTLKIRSTKLEDSAMYFCASSGDWAGSYNEQFFGPGTRLTVL.

This rearrangement joins TRBV4-2 to TRBJ2-3; possible D gene TRBD2, 5 bases. This CDR3 region has 17 residues. V lost 3 bases and J lost 1, with 17 bases in between. Per the germline V gene, CDR1 is LGHNA and CDR2 is YNFKEQ. The CDR3 DNA reads as TGTGCCAGCAGCCAGGAACGCTTAGCGTGGGGCACAGATACGCAGTATTTT. Encoded protein: CASSQERLAWGTDTQYF.

This clonotype was observed a few times. The chain combines TRBV28 with TRBJ2-7; either TRBD1 or TRBD2 may supply D (5 bases each). Germline CDR1 is MDHEN and CDR2 is SYDVKM. The CDR3 extends over 18 amino acids. V was clipped by 2 bases and J by 4 bases, with 24 bases between them. CDR3 DNA: TGTGCCAGCAGTTTAAATCCCCGATTTGGGGGATCAAGGTACGAGCAGTACTTC. Translating it yields CASSLNPRFGGSRYEQYF.

This clonotype was picked up many times. The rearrangement uses TRBV15 and TRBJ2-3; no firm D call. Trimming cost V 0 bases and J 4 bases, with 8 bases left between them. CDR1 and CDR2 from the germline V gene are LNHNV and YYDKDF (reference sequence). CDR3 size: 14 residues. The CDR3 protein is CATSRDRAADTQYF. CDR3 sequence (DNA): TGTGCCACCAGCAGAGACCGAGCTGCAGATACGCAGTATTTT.

V is TRBV2 and J is TRBJ2-1; tentatively, D is TRBD1 (5 bases). CDR3 length equals 13 residues. Germline V gene lookup returns CDR1 SNHLY and CDR2 FYNNEI. Deletions cut 7 bases from V and 9 bases from J, with 16 bases between. CDR3: CASISQGSGEQFF. The CDR3 nucleotides are TGTGCCAGCATAAGTCAGGGCTCGGGTGAGCAGTTCTTC.

This chain connects TRBV20-1 to TRBJ2-3; 14 nucleotides agree with TRBD2. Germline V lookup: CDR1 DFQATT, CDR2 SNEGSKA (reference sequence). The junction had 11 bases not matched to a gene; V was cut back by 8 bases and J by 13 bases. The CDR3 totals 13 residues. CDR3 coding DNA: TGCAGTTCCAAACATCAGACTAGCGGGGGGGAGTATTTT. Its protein product is CSSKHQTSGGEYF.